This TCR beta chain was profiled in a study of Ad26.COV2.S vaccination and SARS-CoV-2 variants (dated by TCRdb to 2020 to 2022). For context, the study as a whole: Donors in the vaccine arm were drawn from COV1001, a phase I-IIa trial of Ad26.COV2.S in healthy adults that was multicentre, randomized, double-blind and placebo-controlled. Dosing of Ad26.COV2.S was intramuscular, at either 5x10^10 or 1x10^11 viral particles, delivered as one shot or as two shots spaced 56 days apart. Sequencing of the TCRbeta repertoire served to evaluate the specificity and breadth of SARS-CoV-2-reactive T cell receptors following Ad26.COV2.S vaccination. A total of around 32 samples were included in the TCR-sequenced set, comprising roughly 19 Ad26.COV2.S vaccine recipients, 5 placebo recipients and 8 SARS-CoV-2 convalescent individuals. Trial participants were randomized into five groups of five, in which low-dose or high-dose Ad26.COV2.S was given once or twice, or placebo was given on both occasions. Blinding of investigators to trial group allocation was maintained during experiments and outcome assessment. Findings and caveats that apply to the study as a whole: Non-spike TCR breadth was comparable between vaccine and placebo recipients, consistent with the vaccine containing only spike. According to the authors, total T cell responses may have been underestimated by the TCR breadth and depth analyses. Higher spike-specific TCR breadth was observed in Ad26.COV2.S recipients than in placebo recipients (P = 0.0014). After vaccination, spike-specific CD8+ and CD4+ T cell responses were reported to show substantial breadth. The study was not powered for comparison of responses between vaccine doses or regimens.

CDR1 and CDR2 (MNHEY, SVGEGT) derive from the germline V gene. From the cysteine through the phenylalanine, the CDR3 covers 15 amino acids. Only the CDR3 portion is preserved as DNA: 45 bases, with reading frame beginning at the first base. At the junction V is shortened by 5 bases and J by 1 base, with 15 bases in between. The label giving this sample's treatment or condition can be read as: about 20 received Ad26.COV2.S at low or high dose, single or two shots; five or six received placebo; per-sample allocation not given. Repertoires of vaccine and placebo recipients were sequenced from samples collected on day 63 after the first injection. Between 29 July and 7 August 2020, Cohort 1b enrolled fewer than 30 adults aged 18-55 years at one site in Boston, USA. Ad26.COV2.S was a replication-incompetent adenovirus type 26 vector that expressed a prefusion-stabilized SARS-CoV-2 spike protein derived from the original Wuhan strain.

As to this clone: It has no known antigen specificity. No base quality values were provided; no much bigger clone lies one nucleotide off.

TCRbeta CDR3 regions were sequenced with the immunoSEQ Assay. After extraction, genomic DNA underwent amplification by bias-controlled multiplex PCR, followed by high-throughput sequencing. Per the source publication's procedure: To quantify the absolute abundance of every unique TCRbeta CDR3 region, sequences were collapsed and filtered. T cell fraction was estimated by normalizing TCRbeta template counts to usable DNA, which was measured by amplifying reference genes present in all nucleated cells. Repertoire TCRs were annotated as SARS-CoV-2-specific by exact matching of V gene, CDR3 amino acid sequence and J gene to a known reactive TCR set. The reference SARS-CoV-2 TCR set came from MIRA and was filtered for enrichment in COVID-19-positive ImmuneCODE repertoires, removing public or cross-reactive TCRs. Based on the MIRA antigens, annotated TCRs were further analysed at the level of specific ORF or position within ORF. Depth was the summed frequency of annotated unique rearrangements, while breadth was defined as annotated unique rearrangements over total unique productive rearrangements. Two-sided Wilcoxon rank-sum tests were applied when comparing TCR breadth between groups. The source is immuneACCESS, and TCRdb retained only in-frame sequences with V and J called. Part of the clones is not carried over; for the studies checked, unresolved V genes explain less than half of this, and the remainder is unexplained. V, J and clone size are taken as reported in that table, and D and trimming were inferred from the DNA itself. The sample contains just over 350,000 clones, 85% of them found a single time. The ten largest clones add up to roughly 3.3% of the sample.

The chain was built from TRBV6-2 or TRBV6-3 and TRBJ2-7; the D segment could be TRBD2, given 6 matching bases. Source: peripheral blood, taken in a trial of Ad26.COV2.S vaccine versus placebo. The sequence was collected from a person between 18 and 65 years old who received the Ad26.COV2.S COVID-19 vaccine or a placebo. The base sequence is TGTGCCAGCAGTCGAGGCGGGGCCCTTTCCTACGAGCAGTACTTC. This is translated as CASSRGGALSYEQYF.